The clone carrying this T cell receptor beta chain was picked up a small number of times. Its matching antigen is unknown. This sample was taken from a study of beta chain features in type 1 diabetes. As for the study in general: Cell yields, gender and age were comparable in patients and healthy donors. Study observations and caveats: HLA effects on TCRB rearrangement stayed unresolved here. In every one of the four CD4+ subsets, TCRB CDR3s were moderately but significantly shorter in Type 1 diabetes patients.

Reverse transcribing all isolated RNA meant expressed TCRB transcripts were sequenced. There were about 3.5 million reads on average in the naive, central memory and regulatory T cell samples. Sequenced by immunoSEQ multiplex PCR; TCRdb stores in-frame clones only, minus some. The repertoire holds some 270,000 clones, with roughly 14% as singletons. The J segment lost 3 bases and the V segment lost 5 bases, leaving 5 bases of the junction unmatched. Germline CDR1 is SEHNR and CDR2 is FQNEAQ (reference sequence). This CDR3 has 14 amino acids. This sequence originates from a woman aged 35 to 49 in good health. The chain carries TRBV7-9 and TRBJ2-7, with 9 positions matching TRBD1. The material sequenced was naive CD4+ T cells from blood. The CDR3 nucleotides are TGTGCCAGCAGCCCTGGGACAGGGAACTACGAGCAGTACTTC. Encoded protein: CASSPGTGNYEQYF.